A single sample is the source of the 22 T cell receptor beta chains below, sequenced in a study of T cell responses to AZD1222 COVID-19 vaccine. Measured with immunoSEQ multiplex PCR; TCRdb has only the in-frame clones, and not every one. The sample holds 110,000 to 150,000 clones, 70% to 90% seen once. Sequenced material: peripheral blood, taken on day 0 of AZD1222 vaccination. These receptors originate from an adult in good health.

The J gene is TRBJ1-1, the V gene TRBV18; D gene ambiguous. The length of the CDR3 is 13 residues. Trimming shortened V by 3 bases and J by 3 bases, and 8 bases separated the two germline ends. Germline V gene lookup returns CDR1 KGHSH and CDR2 LQKENI. CDR3 protein: CASSPSRDTEAFF. The CDR3 bases are TGTGCCAGCTCACCGTCCCGGGACACTGAAGCTTTCTTT.

This clone was seen a few times. The chain employs TRBV12-3 or TRBV12-4 and TRBJ1-2; weak D call: TRBD1 (6 bases). The CDR3 contains 13 residues. V was cut by 4 bases and J by 6 bases, with 12 bases left in between. CDR3 DNA sequence: TGTGCCAGCAGTTACACAGGGCGAAATGGCTACACCTTC. It translates to CASSYTGRNGYTF.

This clone came up once. The chain recombines TRBV19 with TRBJ1-1, with 7 positions matching TRBD1. Germline V gene sequence: CDR1 LNHDA, CDR2 SQIVND (reference sequence). Trimming removed 4 bases from V and 4 bases from J; junction bases left unmatched: 9. This CDR3 spans 15 amino acids. The DNA for the CDR3 is TGTGCCAGTAGTACGAGACAGGGCGGGAGCACTGAAGCTTTCTTT. It encodes CASSTRQGGSTEAFF.

This rearrangement joins TRBV7-9 to TRBJ2-7; no clear D. This CDR3 is 13 amino acids long. Looked up from germline, CDR1 is SEHNR and CDR2 is FQNEAQ (reference sequence). Between the trimmed V and J ends, which lost 5 bases and 7 bases, there was a span of 15 bases. Here the CDR3 DNA reads TGTGCCAGCAGCAGAGTAGATAGCTTTGAGCAGTACTTC. Its translation is CASSRVDSFEQYF.

The chain joins TRBV4-3 to TRBJ2-1, with no clear D. In germline, CDR1 is LGHNA, CDR2 YSLEER. The length of the CDR3 is 17 residues. V dropped 4 bases and J dropped 3 bases, with 19 bases sitting between them. CDR3 sequence: CASSLLSSFGRYNEQFF. CDR3 DNA sequence: TGCGCCAGCAGCCTGTTATCCTCGTTCGGGCGCTACAATGAGCAGTTCTTC.

This clone was observed a single time. The genes are TRBV3-1 (or the pseudogene TRBV3-2) and TRBJ1-6, with unresolved D. In germline, CDR1 is LGHDT, CDR2 YNNKEL (reference sequence). The V and J ends lost 1 base and 10 bases respectively, with 8 bases between them. The CDR3 contains 13 residues. The CDR3 sequence: CASSQGSSSPLHF. CDR3 bases: TGTGCCAGCAGCCAAGGGAGTAGCTCACCCCTCCACTTT.

The gene calls are TRBV4-1 and TRBJ2-5, with D perhaps given as TRBD1 or TRBD2 (5 bases each). V shed 0 bases and J shed 5 bases, with 19 bases lying between them. Germline V CDR1 and CDR2: MGHRA, YSYEKL. This CDR3 spans 17 amino acids. CDR3 nucleotide sequence: TGCGCCAGCAGCCAAGATATTCGAGGGATGGGGGAGGAGACCCAGTACTTC. This gives the protein CASSQDIRGMGEETQYF.

The V call is TRBV2, the J call TRBJ1-6; D is unclear. The germline V and J ends were trimmed by 4 bases and 6 bases, with 13 bases remaining between them. The CDR3 has 15 amino acids. Per the germline V gene, CDR1 is SNHLY and CDR2 is FYNNEI. CDR3 amino acids: CASSVAWVSNSPLHF. The DNA of the CDR3 is TGTGCCAGCAGTGTTGCGTGGGTCTCTAATTCACCCCTCCACTTT.

The sample holds many counts of this clone. CDR3 DNA: TGTGCCAGCAGCATGACAGGGGAGGCCAATCAGCCCCAGCATTTT. Protein product: CASSMTGEANQPQHF. The genes are TRBV6-5 and TRBJ1-5; 8 bases match TRBD1. The CDR3 consists of 15 residues. Germline CDR1 and CDR2: MNHEY and SVGAGI. Losses at the gene ends were 6 bases for V and 3 bases for J; bases not matched to a gene: 7.

This clone was seen once. The CDR3 region is CASSLESGVWEKLFF. CDR3 DNA: TGTGCCAGCAGTTTAGAAAGTGGGGTTTGGGAAAAACTGTTTTTT. The chain uses TRBV28 and TRBJ1-4, with D unresolved. V was shortened by 2 bases and J by 8 bases, with 15 bases between the two germline ends. CDR1 MDHEN and CDR2 SYDVKM come from the germline V gene. This CDR3 contains 15 residues.

This clone was recorded once. V is TRBV10-2 and J is TRBJ1-3; perhaps TRBD1 as D (6 bases). Germline V gives CDR1 WSHSY, CDR2 SAAADI. V was shortened by 7 bases and J by 3 bases, with 10 bases between the two germline ends. CDR3 length equals 13 residues. The CDR3 bases are TGCGCCAGCAAACAGGGTAATGGAAACACCATATATTTT. Translated, it gives CASKQGNGNTIYF.

The chain employs TRBV7-2 and TRBJ2-7; 11 bases fit TRBD2. This CDR3 is built from 15 residues. CDR1 and CDR2 (germline): SGHTA, FQGNSA. V lost 0 bases to trimming and J lost 3 bases; unmatched junction nucleotides: 1. CDR3 in amino acids: CASSLAGTSGYEQYF. The DNA of the CDR3 is TGTGCCAGCAGCTTAGCCGGGACTAGCGGCTACGAGCAGTACTTC.

This rearrangement joins TRBV7-2 to TRBJ1-1; possible D gene TRBD1, 6 bases. Germline V gives CDR1 SGHTA, CDR2 FQGNSA. V lost 4 bases and J 4 bases, leaving 13 bases between the germline ends. This CDR3 contains 14 residues. CDR3 nucleotide sequence: TGTGCCAGCAGCTCATACAGGGAGGGCACTGAAGCTTTCTTT. It is translated as CASSSYREGTEAFF.

The gene calls are TRBV7-2 and TRBJ2-3; D gene ambiguous. There are 14 residues in the CDR3. V was pared by 4 bases and J by 2 bases, with 10 bases between. Germline assignment: CDR1 SGHTA and CDR2 FQGNSA. The CDR3 sequence: CASSSRSTTDTQYF. The CDR3 DNA follows: TGTGCCAGCAGCTCTCGGTCGACCACAGATACGCAGTATTTT.

A few counts support this clone. The chain is built from TRBV2 and TRBJ2-7; possible D gene TRBD2, 6 bases. V lost 10 bases and J lost 4, with 20 bases in between. Per the germline V gene, CDR1 is SNHLY and CDR2 is FYNNEI. The CDR3 is 14 amino acids. This CDR3 reads CAINSASAGYEQYF. The CDR3 coding sequence is TGTGCCATTAACTCGGCCAGCGCGGGGTACGAGCAGTACTTC.

This clone was recorded a few times. The gene calls are TRBV5-1 and TRBJ2-3; D unresolved. The CDR3 length is 14 residues. Germline V gene data show CDR1 as SGHRS and CDR2 as YFSETQ. The V end was cut by 2 bases, the J end by 3 bases, with 10 bases between. The CDR3 reads CASSFDSSTDTQYF. The CDR3 DNA sequence: TGCGCCAGCAGCTTTGACTCAAGTACAGATACGCAGTATTTT.

The genes are TRBV12-5 and TRBJ2-1; D gene unclear. The V and J ends lost 2 bases and 6 bases respectively, with 14 bases between them. Germline V gene data show CDR1 as LGHNT and CDR2 as FRNRAP. The CDR3 has 15 residues. CDR3 sequence: CASGLTPLPGNEQFF. The DNA for the CDR3 is TGTGCTAGTGGTTTGACACCTCTTCCGGGCAATGAGCAGTTCTTC. Full variable domain (remainder filled in from reference TRBV12-5 and TRBJ2-1): DARVTQTPRHKVTEMGQEVTMRCQPILGHNTVFWYRQTMMQGLELLAYFRNRAPLDDSGMPKDRFSAEMPDATLATLKIQPSEPRDSAVYFCASGLTPLPGNEQFFGPGTRLTVL.

This chain connects TRBV2 to TRBJ1-1, with 8 bases fitting TRBD1. The CDR3 has 15 amino acids. Trimming cost V 6 bases and J 1 base; bases outside gene matches: 7. Per germline, CDR1 SNHLY and CDR2 FYNNEI. Here the CDR3 reads CASRATGAGNTEAFF. In DNA, the CDR3 is TGTGCCAGCAGAGCGACAGGGGCAGGGAACACTGAAGCTTTCTTT.

This chain uses TRBV27 with TRBJ2-7; no firm D call. V lost 3 bases and J lost 4, with 10 bases in between. Germline V CDR1 and CDR2: MNHEY, SMNVEV (reference sequence). The CDR3 is 13 amino acids. This CDR3 is CASSFASKYEQYF. The CDR3 DNA sequence: TGTGCCAGCAGTTTCGCCTCCAAGTACGAGCAGTACTTC.

The rearrangement uses TRBV2 and TRBJ1-1; 9 bases are shared with TRBD1. J lost 0 bases, V lost 6 bases, and 2 bases had no gene match. Germline V gene lookup returns CDR1 SNHLY and CDR2 FYNNEI. The CDR3 sequence is 14 residues long. The CDR3 protein is CASRYRGLNTEAFF. The CDR3 DNA is TGTGCCAGCAGGTACAGGGGGCTGAACACTGAAGCTTTCTTT.

The genes are TRBV7-9 and TRBJ2-3, with D possibly TRBD1 on 6 matching bases. Germline V gives CDR1 SEHNR, CDR2 FQNEAQ (reference sequence). V was shortened by 4 bases and J by 9 bases, with 17 bases between the two germline ends. This CDR3 is 14 amino acids long. CDR3 residues: CASSSNTGTPTQYF. The CDR3 DNA reads TGTGCCAGCAGCTCCAATACCGGGACACCAACGCAGTATTTT.

The V gene is TRBV7-6, the J gene TRBJ1-5; a weak D match, TRBD1 (5 bases). The CDR3 has 14 residues. Germline V gene data show CDR1 as SGHVS and CDR2 as FNYEAQ. V was clipped by 2 bases and J by 6 bases, with 11 bases between them. In DNA, the CDR3 is TGTGCCAGCAGCTTAACCGGGGGGGGTCAGCCCCAGCATTTT. Its protein product is CASSLTGGGQPQHF.